The 26 T cell receptor beta chains in this list originate from one sample, sequenced in a study of T cells in women clearing cervical HPV infection (dated by TCRdb to the late 2010s). Receptors were amplified or captured by the immunoSEQ multiplex PCR assay. TCRdb's version of the immuneACCESS table is confined to in-frame rearrangements and falls short of the full clone set. An unresolved V gene accounts for under half of the shortfall where checked; the remainder is of unknown origin. This specimen's table enumerates about 26,000 clones. The ten most abundant clones make up approximately 12% of the sample. Specimen: blood buffy coat. All receptors come from a woman aged 18 to 75 with a cervical HPV16 infection that either progressed to CIN3+ or cleared (not recorded which).

As concerns this clone: Sequencing ends 3 residues short of the CDR3 end; the germline J gene provides the rest. The chain links TRBV6-1 to TRBJ2-1; D may be TRBD2 (6 bases). The CDR3 length is 17 residues. Germline CDR1 and CDR2: MNHNS and SASEGT. V lost 2 bases to trimming and J lost 4 bases, with 18 bases between them. CDR3 bases read: TGTGCCAGCAGTGAACACCAGGGTCTAGCGTGGTACAATGAG. This sequence encodes CASSEHQGLAWYNE. In full, the CDR3 is CASSEHQGLAWYNEQFF.

About this clone itself: The missing CDR3 end, 3 residues past where the read stops, is filled in from the germline J gene. This chain links TRBV7-7 with TRBJ2-5; the match to TRBD2 covers 7 bases. CDR3 length: 14 residues. Germline lookup yields CDR1 SSHAT and CDR2 FNYEAQ (reference sequence). Trimming cost V 4 bases and J 4 bases; bases outside gene matches: 6. CDR3 protein: CASSWSGEGETQYF. CDR3 DNA (partial): TGTGCCAGCAGCTGGTCCGGGGAGGGAGAGACC.

Worth noting for this clone: The CDR3 end lies 3 residues beyond the end of the read and is filled in from the germline J gene. The chain carries TRBV14 and TRBJ1-1; D ambiguous. The germline gives CDR1 SGHDN, CDR2 FVKESK. The CDR3 has 12 amino acids. Trimming took 3 bases from V and 7 from J, leaving 9 bases between them. The chain's CDR3 is CASSQAEGEAFF. CDR3 bases read: TGTGCCAGCAGCCAGGCAGAGGGTGAA.

Remarks on this clone: The CDR3 is cut off 3 residues early in the read; its end comes from the germline J gene. This chain links TRBV5-1 with TRBJ1-3; a possible D gene is TRBD1 (6 bases). There are 16 residues in the CDR3. V gave up 2 bases and J gave up 0 bases, with 12 bases separating them. Per the germline V gene, CDR1 is SGHRS and CDR2 is YFSETQ. Incomplete CDR3 DNA: TGCGCCAGCAGCTTCACAGGGCCTACCTCTGGAAACACC. Translation: CASSFTGPTSGNT. Given in full, the CDR3 is CASSFTGPTSGNTIYF.

Regarding this clone: The read halts 3 residues ahead of the CDR3 end, with the missing end drawn from the germline J gene. The V gene is TRBV5-1, the J gene TRBJ1-4, with 9 bases lining up with TRBD1. The CDR3 consists of 14 residues. J gave up 5 bases and V 5 bases, and 4 bases lay outside the gene matches. Germline assignment: CDR1 SGHRS and CDR2 YFSETQ. The DNA read from the CDR3 is TGCGCCAGCAGTTCAGGGACAGGGAATGAAAAA. Amino acid sequence: CASSSGTGNEK. The entire CDR3 is CASSSGTGNEKLFF.

A word on this clone: The CDR3 extends 3 residues past the end of the read, so its final part is completed from the germline J gene. V is TRBV28 and J is TRBJ2-1; 7 nucleotides line up with TRBD1. Germline lookup yields CDR1 MDHEN and CDR2 SYDVKM. CDR3 size: 13 residues. With 7 bases clipped from V and 4 bases from J, the junction kept 4 bases outside the gene matches. The CDR3: CASKGARYNEQFF. The part of the CDR3 DNA that was read is TGTGCCAGCAAGGGGGCGCGATACAATGAG.

Details on this clone: From the germline J gene comes the end of the CDR3, since the read stops 3 residues before it. V usage is TRBV7-9 and J usage is TRBJ2-4; D may be TRBD1 (5 bases). The V gene's germline CDR1 is SEHNR and CDR2 FQNEAQ (reference sequence). This CDR3 is 15 amino acids long. The sequenced part of the CDR3 DNA is TGTGCCAGCAGCCAAACTCAGCAGGGTGTAGGCGGT. Translating it yields CASSQTQQGVGG. The entire CDR3 protein reads CASSQTQQGVGGQYF.

About this clone: Read data end 3 residues before the CDR3 end; the end is taken from the germline J gene. The chain has TRBV20-1 and TRBJ2-6; D is perhaps TRBD1 (6 bases). Deletions cut 5 bases from V and 2 bases from J, with 10 bases between. CDR1 and CDR2 (germline): DFQATT, SNEGSKA (reference sequence). The CDR3 extends over 14 amino acids. The CDR3 here is CSALRGAGANVLTF. The CDR3 bases that were read are TGCAGTGCTCTCAGGGGTGCTGGGGCCAACGTC.

Remarks on this clone: The read stops 3 residues short of the end of the CDR3; the missing end is completed from the germline J gene. This chain uses TRBV2 with TRBJ1-3; 8 bases are shared with TRBD1. The CDR3 is made up of 16 amino acids. Germline V gives CDR1 SNHLY, CDR2 FYNNEI. CDR3 bases read: TGTGCCAGCAGTGAAAGGTGGCGGACAGGGTTATCGTTG. Its translation is CASSERWRTGLSL. The CDR3 in full is CASSERWRTGLSLIYF.

Comment on this clone: The observed sequence ends 3 residues before the CDR3 terminus, with the missing tail filled in from the germline J gene. The V gene is TRBV20-1, the J gene TRBJ2-3; a possible D gene is TRBD1 (6 bases). V was trimmed by 0 bases and J by 3 bases, leaving 10 bases between them. CDR1 DFQATT and CDR2 SNEGSKA come from the germline V gene (reference sequence). This CDR3 is built from 14 residues. CDR3 DNA, as far as it was read: TGCAGTGCTAGAGATAGTAGGGGGACAGATACG. This codes for CSARDSRGTDT. The whole CDR3 is CSARDSRGTDTQYF.

As to this clone: Coverage ceases 3 residues before the CDR3 finishes, and the germline J gene fills in the end. V is TRBV13 and J is TRBJ2-7; D unresolved. V lost 8 bases to trimming and J lost 2 bases, with 16 bases between them. Germline V CDR1 and CDR2: PRHDT, FYEKMQ (reference sequence). The CDR3 is 14 amino acids. CDR3 DNA (partial): TGTGCCAGCGGCATTGCTAGATCGGCCTACGAG. Encoded protein: CASGIARSAYE. The whole CDR3 sequence is CASGIARSAYEQYF.

For this clone: The CDR3 is cut off 3 residues early in the read; its end comes from the germline J gene. The chain couples TRBV2 to TRBJ2-1; 11 positions match TRBD1. Per the germline V gene, CDR1 is SNHLY and CDR2 is FYNNEI. Germline trimming cut 6 bases from V and 1 base from J; bases unmatched to any gene: 2. The CDR3 is 15 amino acids. The CDR3 loop is CASRRDRGSYNEQFF. The covered CDR3 bases are TGTGCCAGCAGACGGGACAGGGGGTCCTACAATGAG.

Comments on this clone: Sequencing ends 3 residues short of the CDR3 end; the germline J gene provides the rest. This chain connects TRBV27 to TRBJ1-6, with D hard to call. The CDR3 length is 16 residues. Deletions cut 5 bases from V and 10 bases from J, with 21 bases between. In germline, CDR1 is MNHEY, CDR2 SMNVEV (reference sequence). CDR3 bases read: TGTGCCAGCAGTCCCGGGGTATCGTTCAGCAGGTCACCC. Translation: CASSPGVSFSRSP. The full CDR3 protein is CASSPGVSFSRSPLHF.

Comments on this clone: Sequencing ends 3 residues short of the CDR3 end; the germline J gene provides the rest. This sequence joins TRBV20-1 and TRBJ1-6; D gene ambiguous. V gave up 2 bases and J gave up 9 bases, with 14 bases separating them. Germline assignment: CDR1 DFQATT and CDR2 SNEGSKA (reference sequence). This CDR3 is built from 14 residues. The CDR3 loop reads CSARIRGVRSPLHF. The part of the CDR3 DNA that was read is TGCAGTGCTAGAATCCGGGGAGTCCGTTCACCC.

Concerning this clone itself: The read ends 3 residues before the CDR3 terminus; that terminus is restored from the germline J gene. The genes are TRBV18 and TRBJ2-4; 10 nucleotides match TRBD2. The CDR3 is 17 amino acids. V shed 0 bases and J 8 bases; nucleotides not matched to a gene: 10. Germline V gives CDR1 KGHSH, CDR2 LQKENI. CDR3 region: CASSPPSSGSSMYIQYF. The sequenced CDR3 bases are TGTGCCAGCTCACCACCTTCTAGCGGGAGTTCTATGTACATT. The whole variable domain, remainder taken from reference TRBV18 and TRBJ2-4, is NAGVMQNPRHLVRRRGQEARLRCSPMKGHSHVYWYRQLPEEGLKFMVYLQKENIIDESGMPKERFSAEFPKEGPSILRIQQVVRGDSAAYFCASSPPSSGSSMYIQYFGAGTRLSVL.

Details on this clone: The CDR3 end falls 3 residues outside the read, so it is completed with the germline J gene. This sequence joins TRBV6-2 or TRBV6-3 and TRBJ1-1; no definite D call. This CDR3 region has 10 residues. Germline-derived CDR1 and CDR2 are MNHEY and SVGEGT. The covered CDR3 bases are TGTGCCAGCAGTGCAGGCGAA. It encodes CASSAGE. In full, the CDR3 reads CASSAGEAFF.

On this clone itself: Read sequence stops 3 residues before the CDR3 end, and the germline J gene provides the missing end. The chain is built from TRBV5-4 and TRBJ2-2; 8 nucleotides line up with TRBD1. Per germline, CDR1 SGHNT and CDR2 YYREEE (reference sequence). V was clipped by 0 bases and J by 1 base; unmatched bases: 2. The CDR3 totals 16 residues. The chain's CDR3 is CASSLETGVNTGELFF. The CDR3 bases that were read are TGTGCCAGCAGCTTGGAGACAGGGGTGAACACCGGGGAG.

Comments on this clone: The read ends 3 residues early relative to the CDR3; the germline J gene fills the gap. The chain is built from TRBV18 and TRBJ2-7; TRBD2 aligns across 7 bases. The CDR3 spans 13 residues. Germline loops: CDR1 KGHSH, CDR2 LQKENI. V gave up 2 bases and J gave up 4 bases; unmatched junction bases: 2. Incomplete CDR3 DNA: TGTGCCAGCTCACCAGCGGGAGTATACGAG. Protein sequence: CASSPAGVYE. The CDR3 in its entirety is CASSPAGVYEQYF.

On this clone: The CDR3 end lies 3 residues beyond the end of the read and is filled in from the germline J gene. The V call is TRBV2, the J call TRBJ2-1; 12 nucleotides match TRBD1. Looked up from germline, CDR1 is SNHLY and CDR2 is FYNNEI. This CDR3 has 15 amino acids. V lost 6 bases, J lost 7 bases, and 7 bases stayed unmatched. The CDR3 loop is CASRTGQGANNEQFF. The sequenced CDR3 bases are TGTGCCAGCAGGACGGGACAGGGGGCAAATAATGAG.

Concerning this clone: Read data end 3 residues before the CDR3 end; the end is taken from the germline J gene. The chain uses TRBV11-3 and TRBJ2-7, with D uncertain. The CDR3 is 13 amino acids. V gave up 1 base and J gave up 4 bases, with 8 bases separating them. Germline V gene sequence: CDR1 SGHNT, CDR2 YENEEA. The CDR3 is CASSLGHLYEQYF. Incomplete CDR3 DNA: TGTGCCAGCAGCTTAGGACACCTTTACGAG.

Regarding this clone: Compared with germline, one end of the junction differs, possibly owing to a read error. Incomplete CDR3 DNA: TGCGCCAGCAGCTTGGGGCGACAGGGGGCTGTTTACGGC. Protein sequence: CASSLGRQGAVYG. The full-length CDR3 reads as CASSLGRQGAVYGYTF. This chain connects TRBV4-2 to TRBJ1-2; 10 positions agree with TRBD1. Read data end 3 residues before the CDR3 end; the end is taken from the germline J gene. Germline V gene lookup returns CDR1 LGHNA and CDR2 YNFKEQ. This CDR3 has 16 amino acids.

In the case of this clone: The read ends 3 residues before the CDR3 terminus; that terminus is restored from the germline J gene. The V gene is TRBV7-9, the J gene TRBJ2-7; D possibly corresponds to TRBD2 (6 bases). V was trimmed by 3 bases and J by 5 bases, leaving 11 bases between them. CDR1 is SEHNR, CDR2 FQNEAQ, per germline (reference sequence). The CDR3 is 13 amino acids. The covered CDR3 bases are TGTGCCAGCAGCTTCGGGGGATCAAACGAG. Protein product: CASSFGGSNE. The complete CDR3 sequence is CASSFGGSNEQYF. The whole variable domain, filled in from reference TRBV7-9 and TRBJ2-7, reads DTGVSQNPRHKITKRGQNVTFRCDPISEHNRLYWYRQTLGQGPEFLTYFQNEAQLEKSRLLSDRFSAERPKGSFSTLEIQRTEQGDSAMYLCASSFGGSNEQYFGPGTRLTVT.

Notes on this clone: With the read ending 3 residues before the CDR3 end, the germline J gene is used to fill in that end. The gene calls are TRBV7-2 and TRBJ1-5; no clear D. The CDR3 consists of 15 residues. In germline, CDR1 is SGHTA, CDR2 FQGNSA. V was pared by 3 bases and J by 2 bases, with 11 bases between. CDR3 DNA (partial): TGTGCCAGCAGCTTTGAGGGTTCGGGCAATCAGCCC. Translation: CASSFEGSGNQP. In full, the CDR3 reads CASSFEGSGNQPQHF.

Remarks on this clone: The sequence runs out 3 residues before the end of the CDR3; the remainder is reconstructed from the germline J gene. The chain carries TRBV27 and TRBJ1-2; 9 bases align to TRBD1. Looked up from germline, CDR1 is MNHEY and CDR2 is SMNVEV (reference sequence). V was pared by 5 bases and J by 4 bases, with 5 bases of the junction left unmatched. The length of the CDR3 is 14 residues. CDR3 DNA, as far as it was read: TGTGCCAGCAGTACAGACAGGGGGGGCTATGGC. It codes for CASSTDRGGYG. The whole CDR3 reads CASSTDRGGYGYTF.

Incomplete CDR3 DNA: TGTGCCAGTAAACCAGACAGGGGCAATCAGCCC. This gives the protein CASKPDRGNQP. The entire CDR3 reads CASKPDRGNQPQHF. The chain has TRBV19 and TRBJ1-5, with TRBD1 matching over 7 bases. The DNA ends 3 residues before the CDR3 does, and the rest of the CDR3 is filled in from the germline J gene. From germline, CDR1 is LNHDA and CDR2 SQIVND (reference sequence). The CDR3 totals 14 residues. V lost 7 bases to trimming and J lost 2 bases; unmatched junction nucleotides: 5.

A word on this clone: The sequenced fragment ends 3 residues before the CDR3 boundary, so the rest is inferred from the germline J gene. J is TRBJ2-3 and V is TRBV7-9, with D possibly being TRBD1 (6 bases). The CDR3 consists of 15 residues. Per the germline V gene, CDR1 is SEHNR and CDR2 is FQNEAQ (reference sequence). The DNA read from the CDR3 is TGTGCCAGCAGCTTCCGGGACACGGTGAGGGAGACG. This gives the protein CASSFRDTVRET. The whole CDR3 sequence is CASSFRDTVRETQYF.